A selection of T cell receptor beta chains follows, all from one sample in a study of blood T cell repertoires in COVID-19. Generated by immunoSEQ multiplex PCR, the TCRdb table keeps only in-frame clones and is missing some. In the table there are 150,000 to 190,000 clones, approximately 90% of which are singletons. The specimen was peripheral blood. These receptors were taken from a woman aged 65 to 85 with acute or convalescent COVID-19. Each CDR3 is given with its conserved first and last residue. The D gene is left open where the match is weak. The size field is filled for only some rows; it gives once, few, many or a size class.

d_call,j_call,v_call,clone_size,cdr3_aa,cdr3_nt
-,TRBJ1-5,TRBV7-8,-,CASSLADSFNQPQHF,TGTGCCAGCAGCTTAGCGGACAGTTTCAATCAGCCCCAGCATTTT
-,TRBJ1-1,TRBV9,-,CASSVVPSGGTEAFF,TGTGCCAGCAGCGTAGTCCCCTCAGGAGGGACTGAAGCTTTCTTT
TRBD1,TRBJ1-2,TRBV13,-,CASSFWDSGGGYTF,TGTGCCAGCAGCTTTTGGGACAGTGGAGGTGGCTACACCTTC
TRBD1,TRBJ1-2,TRBV3-1/TRBV3-2,-,CASSQVTGGYGYTF,TGTGCCAGCAGCCAAGTAACAGGGGGCTATGGCTACACCTTC
TRBD1,TRBJ2-7,TRBV29-1,-,CSVDRASGTGFTEQYF,TGCAGCGTTGATCGCGCCTCAGGGACAGGGTTCACCGAGCAGTACTTC
-,TRBJ2-3,TRBV6-5,few,CASSYSGGGRPDTQYF,TGTGCCAGCAGTTACTCTGGCGGGGGCCGCCCAGATACGCAGTATTTT
-,TRBJ1-1,TRBV5-6,-,CASTTQWGVAEAFF,TGTGCCAGCACCACACAGTGGGGGGTCGCTGAAGCTTTCTTT
TRBD1,TRBJ1-4,TRBV7-9,-,CASSLGDRDYNEKLFF,TGTGCCAGCAGCTTAGGGGACAGGGACTATAATGAAAAACTGTTTTTT
-,TRBJ2-3,TRBV7-8,-,CASSSGIIRTDTQYF,TGTGCCAGCAGCTCAGGAATTATACGCACAGATACGCAGTATTTT
TRBD2,TRBJ2-3,TRBV10-1,-,CASSEGSGGFTDTQYF,TGCGCCAGCAGTGAAGGTAGCGGGGGCTTCACAGATACGCAGTATTTT
TRBD1,TRBJ1-2,TRBV7-3,-,CASSHTPGQPGGYTF,TGTGCCAGCAGCCATACCCCGGGACAGCCTGGGGGCTACACCTTC
-,TRBJ1-6,TRBV5-1,-,CASSLAGLTNYNSPLHF,TGCGCCAGCAGCTTGGCAGGACTTACCAACTATAATTCACCCCTCCACTTT